The entry below gives a single TCR beta chain sequence along with its context. These data are taken from a study of blood T cell repertoires in COVID-19. Looking at the study overall: From the United States, Italy and Spain came samples of acute and convalescent COVID-19. Sources were T cells, B-cell-depleted T cells, or PBMCs; the material itself was cDNA or gDNA.

CDR3 length equals 17 residues. Per the germline V gene, CDR1 is ENHRY and CDR2 is SYGVKD. V was cut by 7 bases and J by 0 bases, with 21 bases left in between. Per the authors' pipeline: The authors estimated nucleated cell counts from reference gene primer amplification. Produced via immunoSEQ multiplex PCR; TCRdb's table is partial and in-frame only. The D gene and trimming were derived from the DNA, and the V and J assignments and clone size from that table. The sample holds approximately 100,000 clones, roughly 85% seen once. The specimen was peripheral blood. The TCR sequence derives from an older woman with active or convalescent COVID-19. The J gene is TRBJ1-2, the V gene TRBV10-3, with D unclear. The CDR3 loop is CAIKGEIALKSNYGYTF. The CDR3 DNA reads as TGTGCCATCAAGGGAGAAATCGCCCTTAAATCTAACTATGGCTACACCTTC.